Below, 31 T cell receptor beta chains from the same sample are listed, as sequenced in a study of long-term antiretroviral therapy in people with HIV. The libraries were made with immunoSEQ v3.0 at survey level. Generated by immunoSEQ multiplex PCR, the TCRdb table keeps only in-frame clones and is missing some. The sample has 20,000 or so clones, about 80% seen once. The sample was unsorted PBMCs, taken 2.2 years after starting antiretroviral therapy. These receptors all come from a man aged 45-65 years with HIV.

V and J are TRBV12-1 and TRBJ1-5; the table calls TRBD1, which could not be checked here. TRBV12-1 counts as a pseudogene. The CDR3 has 16 residues. CDR3 nucleotide sequence: TGTGCCAGCAGCTCGGACAGGCCGTATAGCAATCAGCCCCAGCATTTT. This translates into CASSSDRPYSNQPQHF.

This chain connects TRBV7-9 to TRBJ1-1, with D uncertain. Germline V lookup: CDR1 SEHNR, CDR2 FQNEAQ (reference sequence). CDR3 length: 15 residues. Trimming took 4 bases from V and 1 from J, leaving 13 bases between them. The CDR3 loop reads CASSSTPRENTEAFF. In nucleotides, the CDR3 is TGTGCCAGCAGCTCAACCCCAAGGGAGAACACTGAAGCTTTCTTT. The full variable domain, with the rest looked up from reference TRBV7-9 and TRBJ1-1, is DTGVSQNPRHKITKRGQNVTFRCDPISEHNRLYWYRQTLGQGPEFLTYFQNEAQLEKSRLLSDRFSAERPKGSFSTLEIQRTEQGDSAMYLCASSSTPRENTEAFFGQGTRLTVV.

This clone is a singleton in its sample. V gene TRBV15 combines with J gene TRBJ2-7, with a weak D call TRBD2 (7 bases). The CDR3 sequence is 15 residues long. Germline CDR1 LNHNV, CDR2 YYDKDF (reference sequence). V lost 9 bases and J lost 2, with 20 bases in between. This chain's CDR3 is CATSRGGQGTYEQYF. For the CDR3, the DNA is TGTGCCACTTCACGGGGAGGGCAGGGGACCTACGAGCAGTACTTC.

The chain employs TRBV6-5 and TRBJ1-2, with TRBD1 as a possible D gene (6 bases). The germline V and J ends were trimmed by 2 bases and 4 bases, with 11 bases remaining between them. In germline, CDR1 is MNHEY, CDR2 SVGAGI. The CDR3 extends over 14 amino acids. For the CDR3, the DNA is TGTGCCAGCAGTTACACAGGGTGGGTCTATGGCTACACCTTC. Protein sequence: CASSYTGWVYGYTF.

The CDR3 bases are TGTGCCAGCAGCTTAGGCAATCCGGGACAGGACAGTCATAGCAATCAGCCCCAGCATTTT. Amino acids: CASSLGNPGQDSHSNQPQHF. The chain is built from TRBV7-4 and TRBJ1-5; 8 nucleotides line up with TRBD1. CDR3 size: 20 residues. Germline trimming cut 1 base from V and 0 bases from J; bases unmatched to any gene: 14. CDR1 and CDR2 (germline): SGHVT, SQSDAQ. Filled out from reference TRBV7-4 and TRBJ1-5, the complete variable domain reads GAGVSQSPRYKVAKRGRDVALRCDSISGHVTLYWYRQTLGQGSEVLTYSQSDAQRDKSGRPSGRFSAERPERSVSTLKIQRTEQGDSAVYLCASSLGNPGQDSHSNQPQHFGDGTRLSIL.

This rearrangement joins TRBV28 to TRBJ1-4; D is possibly TRBD1 (6 bases). Germline CDR1 reads MDHEN; CDR2 reads SYDVKM. This CDR3 spans 14 amino acids. V shed 5 bases and J shed 7 bases, with 14 bases lying between them. CDR3 nucleotides: TGTGCCAGCAGTACCCCCGGGGGCGGTGAAAAACTGTTTTTT. Translating gives CASSTPGGGEKLFF.

J is TRBJ2-5 and V is TRBV7-2; no clear D. Germline values: CDR1 SGHTA, CDR2 FQGNSA. V lost 3 bases and J 5 bases, leaving 7 bases between the germline ends. CDR3 size: 12 residues. DNA for the CDR3: TGTGCCAGCAGCTTCCGAGCCGAGACCCAGTACTTC. Its translation: CASSFRAETQYF.

The chain couples TRBV4-1 to TRBJ2-3; D is ambiguous. Germline V lookup: CDR1 MGHRA, CDR2 YSYEKL. The V gene lost 0 bases and the J gene lost 1 base, with 17 bases spanning the gap. This CDR3 contains 18 residues. The CDR3 loop reads CASSQDQPTRNRTDTQYF. CDR3 DNA: TGCGCCAGCAGCCAAGATCAACCGACACGGAACCGCACAGATACGCAGTATTTT.

This clone showed up just a few times. The chain joins TRBV10-3 to TRBJ1-6, with D unclear. This CDR3 region has 13 residues. The V end lost 2 bases, the J end lost 14 bases, and 13 bases lay between the germline ends. Germline V gene lookup returns CDR1 ENHRY and CDR2 SYGVKD. The CDR3, as DNA: TGTGCCATCAGTGAGCTCAGGTTTGACTCCCTCCACTTT. This sequence encodes CAISELRFDSLHF.

This chain links TRBV21-1 with TRBJ1-2. TRBV21-1 is a documented pseudogene. The CDR3 has 15 amino acids. In DNA, the CDR3 is TGTGCCAGCAGCAAAGTCCTCGGCGGTTCCTATGGCTACACCTTC. Its translation: CASSKVLGGSYGYTF.

The rearrangement joins TRBV28 to TRBJ1-5; the D gene is possibly TRBD1 (5 bases). CDR3 length: 16 residues. The V end lost 2 bases, the J end lost 2 bases, and 13 bases lay between the germline ends. Germline values: CDR1 MDHEN, CDR2 SYDVKM. The CDR3 nucleotides read TGTGCCAGCAGTTTAGAGGGACGGTGGCGCAATCAGCCCCAGCATTTT. Its translation: CASSLEGRWRNQPQHF.

This chain connects TRBV2 to TRBJ2-4, with D possibly TRBD2 on 8 matching bases. The CDR3 loop spans 19 amino acids. Germline CDR1 reads SNHLY; CDR2 reads FYNNEI. Trimming removed 7 bases from V and 11 bases from J, with 36 bases in between. The CDR3 sequence is CASKKTGTHTSGSLAVQYF. The CDR3 nucleotides are TGTGCCAGCAAAAAGACAGGGACCCACACTAGCGGCAGCCTTGCCGTTCAGTACTTC.

The chain employs TRBV28 and TRBJ2-7; TRBD2 agrees at 7 bases. CDR3 size: 14 residues. The ends lost 3 bases at V and 4 bases at J; junction bases unmatched: 6. Germline V lookup: CDR1 MDHEN, CDR2 SYDVKM. The CDR3 DNA follows: TGTGCCAGCAGTTTGGAAGGGAGGGATTACGAGCAGTACTTC. It translates to CASSLEGRDYEQYF.

This clone has a handful of counts. V usage is TRBV7-3 and J usage is TRBJ1-2, with a weak D call TRBD1 (6 bases). This CDR3 is 15 amino acids long. The V end lost 5 bases, the J end lost 3 bases, and 16 bases lay between the germline ends. The germline CDR1 and CDR2 sequences are SGHTA and FQGTGA. The CDR3 region has the DNA TGTGCCAGCAGCCCGGGGGCCGTTACCTACTATGGCTACACCTTC. This sequence encodes CASSPGAVTYYGYTF.

V and J are TRBV7-9 and TRBJ2-5; TRBD1 agrees at 7 bases. Germline V CDR1 and CDR2: SEHNR, FQNEAQ (reference sequence). V was pared by 1 base and J by 7 bases, with 9 bases of the junction left unmatched. This CDR3 region has 15 residues. The CDR3 sequence is CASSLEGAPLGTQYF. CDR3 coding DNA: TGTGCCAGCAGCTTAGAGGGGGCCCCGTTGGGGACCCAGTACTTC.

This rearrangement joins TRBV10-2 to TRBJ2-7, with D hard to call. This CDR3 region has 13 residues. V was shortened by 3 bases and J by 2 bases, with 8 bases between the two germline ends. Germline V gene sequence: CDR1 WSHSY, CDR2 SAAADI. In DNA, the CDR3 is TGCGCCAGCAGTGAAGGAAGCACCTACGAGCAGTACTTC. Amino acid sequence: CASSEGSTYEQYF.

V gene TRBV7-2 combines with J gene TRBJ2-3, with 12 bases fitting TRBD2. With 1 base clipped from V and 1 base from J, the junction kept 0 bases outside the gene matches. The CDR3 spans 16 residues. The germline V gene has CDR1 SGHTA and CDR2 FQGNSA. The CDR3 DNA is TGTGCCAGCAGCTTAGGACTAGCGGGGGGCACAGATACGCAGTATTTT. Protein sequence: CASSLGLAGGTDTQYF. The full variable domain, with the rest looked up from reference TRBV7-2 and TRBJ2-3, is GAGVSQSPSNKVTEKGKDVELRCDPISGHTALYWYRQSLGQGLEFLIYFQGNSAPDKSGLPSDRFSAERTGGSVSTLTIQRTQQEDSAVYLCASSLGLAGGTDTQYFGPGTRLTVL.

The chain recombines TRBV2 with TRBJ2-2; 13 bases align to TRBD2. The V gene end was trimmed by 10 bases and the J gene end by 5 bases; junction bases not matched to a gene: 7. Per the germline V gene, CDR1 is SNHLY and CDR2 is FYNNEI. This CDR3 region has 15 residues. The CDR3 protein is CATQGLAGMTGELFF. The CDR3 bases are TGTGCCACCCAGGGACTAGCGGGAATGACCGGGGAGCTGTTTTTT.

This chain joins TRBV6-6 and TRBJ2-7; TRBD2 aligns across 12 bases. The J segment lost 6 bases and the V segment lost 6 bases, leaving 6 bases of the junction unmatched. Germline V gene sequence: CDR1 MNHNY, CDR2 SVGAGI (reference sequence). The CDR3 has 14 residues. CDR3 nucleotides: TGTGCCAGCAGCCTAGCGGGAGGGCAGTTCGAGCAGTACTTC. Translating it yields CASSLAGGQFEQYF.

The rearrangement joins TRBV18 to TRBJ2-3, with D perhaps matching TRBD1 (6 bases). Germline V gene lookup returns CDR1 KGHSH and CDR2 LQKENI. The CDR3 extends over 15 amino acids. The V gene lost 3 bases and the J gene lost 3 bases, with 13 bases spanning the gap. CDR3 coding DNA: TGTGCCAGCTCACCTATCACAGGGCTTACAGATACGCAGTATTTT. Protein sequence: CASSPITGLTDTQYF.

V usage is TRBV23-1 and J usage is TRBJ1-4; tentatively, D is TRBD1 (5 bases). TRBV23-1 is marked as an open reading frame, function uncertain. The CDR3 is made up of 15 amino acids. Trimming stripped 3 bases from V and 3 bases from J, with 11 bases between. The chain's CDR3 is CASSHSGLANEKLFF. CDR3 DNA sequence: TGCGCCAGCAGTCATTCAGGGTTAGCTAATGAAAAACTGTTTTTT.

The chain links TRBV7-6 to TRBJ2-5; no clear D. The length of the CDR3 is 14 residues. The V and J ends lost 5 bases and 2 bases respectively, with 12 bases between them. Germline-derived CDR1 and CDR2 are SGHVS and FNYEAQ. The CDR3 DNA sequence: TGTGCCAGCAGCACCAGACGTCCACAAGAGACCCAGTACTTC. Protein: CASSTRRPQETQYF. The full variable domain, with the rest looked up from reference TRBV7-6 and TRBJ2-5, is GAGVSQSPRYKVTKRGQDVALRCDPISGHVSLYWYRQALGQGPEFLTYFNYEAQQDKSGLPNDRFSAERPEGSISTLTIQRTEQRDSAMYRCASSTRRPQETQYFGPGTRLLVL.

The V gene is TRBV5-1, the J gene TRBJ2-2; tentatively, D is TRBD1 (6 bases). V lost 2 bases, J lost 4 bases, and 9 bases lay in between. The germline V gene encodes CDR1 SGHRS and CDR2 YFSETQ. The CDR3 length is 14 residues. CDR3 coding DNA: TGCGCCAGCAGCTTAGAACAGGGCACCGGGGAGCTGTTTTTT. Its protein is CASSLEQGTGELFF.

V and J are TRBV7-9 and TRBJ2-1, with a weak D call TRBD2 (5 bases). This CDR3 has 15 residues. CDR1 is SEHNR, CDR2 FQNEAQ, per germline (reference sequence). V was trimmed by 5 bases and J by 3 bases, leaving 14 bases between them. This chain's CDR3 is CASSPVGTSYNEQFF. The CDR3, as DNA: TGTGCCAGCAGCCCAGTGGGAACTAGCTACAATGAGCAGTTCTTC.

This clone was found a few times. V and J are TRBV7-6 and TRBJ2-7; 7 nucleotides line up with TRBD2. CDR3 size: 15 residues. V was pared by 1 base and J by 5 bases, with 8 bases of the junction left unmatched. Germline-derived CDR1 and CDR2 are SGHVS and FNYEAQ. CDR3 DNA: TGTGCCAGCAGCTTAGGCCAAGCGGGGTGGAACGAGCAGTACTTC. It yields the protein CASSLGQAGWNEQYF.

This clone ranks as medium-sized. The chain recombines TRBV27 with TRBJ2-7, with D perhaps given as TRBD1 or TRBD2 (5 bases each). CDR3 size: 14 residues. Germline V gene sequence: CDR1 MNHEY, CDR2 SMNVEV (reference sequence). The ends were cut back, 2 bases at V and 2 bases at J, with 10 bases in the middle. CDR3 DNA: TGTGCCAGCAGTTTAACGGGGCGACCCTACGAGCAGTACTTC. Translating gives CASSLTGRPYEQYF.

The V gene is TRBV5-1, the J gene TRBJ2-2; D is uncertain. V was clipped by 5 bases and J by 0 bases, with 8 bases between them. The CDR3 totals 14 residues. Germline V gene sequence: CDR1 SGHRS, CDR2 YFSETQ. CDR3 residues: CASRRLANTGELFF. CDR3 nucleotides: TGCGCCAGCAGAAGGTTAGCGAACACCGGGGAGCTGTTTTTT.

This rearrangement joins TRBV7-9 to TRBJ2-7, with D hard to call. Trimming left V 4 bases short and J 4 bases short, with 14 bases between. CDR3 length: 14 amino acids. Germline-derived CDR1 and CDR2 are SEHNR and FQNEAQ (reference sequence). The CDR3, as DNA: TGTGCCAGCAGCTCTTCTAGGTCCTTTTACGAGCAGTACTTC. It encodes CASSSSRSFYEQYF. The entire variable domain, with the rest obtained from reference TRBV7-9 and TRBJ2-7, is as follows: DTGVSQNPRHKITKRGQNVTFRCDPISEHNRLYWYRQTLGQGPEFLTYFQNEAQLEKSRLLSDRFSAERPKGSFSTLEIQRTEQGDSAMYLCASSSSRSFYEQYFGPGTRLTVT.

CDR3 DNA sequence: TGTGCCAGCTCACCGGTGCCCCCACTAGCGGGAGTCGCAGAGACCCAGTACTTC. Its translation: CASSPVPPLAGVAETQYF. The chain couples TRBV18 to TRBJ2-5, with 11 bases matching TRBD2. CDR3 length equals 18 residues. Looked up from germline, CDR1 is KGHSH and CDR2 is LQKENI. Losses at the gene ends were 3 bases for V and 4 bases for J; bases not matched to a gene: 13.

The chain couples TRBV5-1 to TRBJ1-4; 10 nucleotides align to TRBD1. Germline CDR1 and CDR2: SGHRS and YFSETQ. The CDR3 sequence is 18 residues long. The V and J ends lost 4 bases and 4 bases, in that order; junction bases with no gene match: 13. CDR3 bases: TGCGCCAGCAGCGGCCGACAGGGGGCGGAGATTTTTAATGAAAAACTGTTTTTT. Protein product: CASSGRQGAEIFNEKLFF. Based on the CDR3 plus reference TRBV5-1 and TRBJ1-4, the full variable domain is KAGVTQTPRYLIKTRGQQVTLSCSPISGHRSVSWYQQTPGQGLQFLFEYFSETQRNKGNFPGRFSGRQFSNSRSEMNVSTLELGDSALYLCASSGRQGAEIFNEKLFFGSGTQLSVL.

This chain uses TRBV21-1 with TRBJ1-2; TRBD1, the table's D call, was not compared with the DNA. TRBV21-1 is flagged as a pseudogene. This CDR3 region has 12 residues. The CDR3 DNA is TGTGCCAGCAGCAAAAACAGGGATGGCTACACCTTC. Protein sequence: CASSKNRDGYTF.